This T cell receptor beta chain was sequenced in a study of cytomegalovirus exposure and HLA in healthy donors. Study-wide background: Inside one of the first data releases sat 80 million to 95 million unique TCRs taken from HLA-typed donors.

With 60 Vbeta and 13 Jbeta primers, the PCR was carried out. The table came from immunoSEQ multiplex PCR; TCRdb's copy has only in-frame clones and leaves some out. The table has about 110,000 clones, approximately 81% seen once; the top ten hold about 2%. The table lists this clone with a few counts. Its antigen is not known. The V gene's germline CDR1 is MGHDK and CDR2 SYGVNS. This CDR3 is 16 amino acids long. Losses at the gene ends were 5 bases for V and 7 bases for J; bases not matched to a gene: 11. Study results and limitations: Some V segments (TRBV6-2 and TRBV6-3 among them) were excluded as indistinguishable. Presence/absence analyses assumed roughly uniform sequencing depth across donors. Likely technical artifact: a cluster of highly shared sequence variants.

This receptor was obtained from a woman aged 25 to 39 in good health and CMV-seronegative. The specimen was PBMCs. This chain connects TRBV25-1 to TRBJ2-2; 9 nucleotides line up with TRBD2. This CDR3 reads CASSPSGTSRIGELFF. In DNA, the CDR3 is TGTGCCAGCAGTCCTTCCGGGACTAGCAGAATCGGGGAGCTGTTTTTT. The full variable domain, completed using reference TRBV25-1 and TRBJ2-2, is EADIYQTPRYLVIGTGKKITLECSQTMGHDKMYWYQQDPGMELHLIHYSYGVNSTEKGDLSSESTVSRIRTEHFPLTLESARPSHTSQYLCASSPSGTSRIGELFFGEGSRLTVL.